The source of this TCR beta chain is a study of prognosis after radiotherapy for stage I lung cancer. Across the whole study: The study enrolled patients with stage I non-small cell lung cancer between 2018 and 2019. Study outcomes and limitations: After stereotactic body radiation therapy, unique TCR clone counts dropped from a median of 10,088 to 6,861. Post-treatment Shannon entropy following stereotactic body radiation therapy was lower among patients who developed distant metastases.

Amplification of TCR beta CDR3 from genomic DNA used two-round multiplex PCR. TRBV and TRBJ genes each had their own specific primers in first-round PCR. TCRdb reprocessed the multiplex PCR reads with MiXCR, giving one entry per CDR3 protein. The sample lists 17,000 or so distinct CDR3 sequences, under 55% occurring once. Concerning this clonotype: Its antigen is still unknown. A much more abundant neighbour one base away suggests this may be a read error.

The CDR3 loop spans 10 amino acids. Germline loops: CDR1 DFQATT, CDR2 SNEGSKA (reference sequence). Trimming cost V 5 bases and J 3 bases, with 4 bases left between them. The specimen was PBMCs, collected before or after stereotactic body radiation therapy (not recorded which). The rearrangement joins TRBV20-1 to TRBJ2-5; D ambiguous. The source is a donor of 50 years or more with non-small cell lung cancer. CDR3 sequence reads: CSACEETQYF. The CDR3 DNA is TGCAGTGCTTGCGAAGAGACCCAGTACTTC.